The following is a TCR beta chain sequence with its context. The sample belongs to a study of blood T cell repertoires in COVID-19. The assay was immunoSEQ multiplex PCR, and TCRdb's table has in-frame clones only and misses some. The table has 45,000 or so clones, approximately 70% seen once. V was clipped by 2 bases and J by 8 bases, with 9 bases between them. The V gene's germline CDR1 is MNHNS and CDR2 SASEGT. The CDR3 covers 13 residues. The specimen was peripheral blood. The TCR comes from a man older than 75 with acute or convalescent COVID-19. The rearrangement joins TRBV6-1 to TRBJ1-4; weak D call: TRBD1 (6 bases). The CDR3 DNA is TGTGCCAGCAGTGAAATCAGGGGCGAAAAACTGTTTTTT. Translation: CASSEIRGEKLFF.